Described below is a single T cell receptor (beta chain) sequence and its context. Its specific antigen is unknown. There are no base qualities to consult, and no much larger clone falls within one base. The record originates from a study of shared clonotypes between healthy human individuals (TCRdb year 2020). For the wider study: A couple of women and three men aged 18 to 49 years were included in the cohort. Per donor, leukapheresis produced somewhere between about 0.8 and 9 billion PBMCs. Different laboratories and diverse techniques were used to prepare libraries and sequence TCR repertoires, to increase sequencing depth and limit assay-specific biases. Blood TCR repertoires of roughly five healthy adults were deeply sequenced to estimate repertoire size and the extent of clonotype sharing between individuals. For each donor, CD4 naive and CD4 memory were each run on three plates, CD8 naive on two plates, and CD8 memory on one plate. General findings and caveats noted by the study authors: Higher generation probabilities were observed for clonotypes shared by all four sorted-subset donors than for non-shared clonotypes. The small number of donors limited the genetic and exposure-history diversity represented. Based on pairwise subsampling, the degree of clonotype sharing among donors was expected to be affected by sequencing depth. Across a few donors, approximately 5% of naive CD4, approximately 3.6% of naive CD8, 2% to 2.5% of memory CD4, and under 0.45% of memory CD8 clonotypes were shared. Even with the large sequencing depth, rarefaction of the sorted-subset datasets indicated that sequencing was incomplete. Sampling was limited to blood, and TCR repertoires in tissue likely differ from TCR repertoires in blood. Larger estimated clonotype richness was generally found for naive subsets than for memory subsets.

CD8 naive samples were obtained by positive selection for CCR7 among CD45RO-negative cells, yielding a CD45RA+CCR7+ population from which TemRA cells were excluded. Healthy HIV-negative adults with no recently reported acute infections or vaccinations were included as donors. All donors were Caucasian adults living in Nashville, Tennessee, USA. Blood was obtained by leukapheresis, after which PBMCs were separated by Ficoll-Histopaque density gradient centrifugation and cryopreserved in liquid nitrogen vapor phase. Analytical flow cytometry was used to check the purity and quantity of each magnetically sorted T cell population. Genomic DNA was isolated from every sorted fraction and measured by UV absorbance on a Nanodrop 2000c. TCR CDR3 regions were amplified from genomic DNA by multiplex PCR using the deep immunoSEQ assay. Extracted genomic DNA from each cell subset was distributed evenly across all wells of several immunoSEQ 96-well plates, and each plate was treated as a replicate. Each replicate PCR for sorted subsets received about 0.2 ug genomic DNA, equal to tens of thousands of T cell genomes. Purified libraries were measured with a Qubit 3.0 fluorometer, size-checked on a Bioanalyzer 2100, and measured again with the KAPA Library Quantification kit. A separate single-read 150-cycle Illumina NextSeq 550 flow cell was used to sequence each immunoSEQ 96-well plate. As for the original processing: The immunoSEQ output contained only junctional sequences without quality scores, so filtering could not match that applied to full-length reads. To assign V/J genes and CDR3, sequences were annotated using PyIR, a Python wrapper for IgBLAST v1.9, with IMGT germline references. Any read was removed if the V/J assignment was weak (E-value above 1e-6), the CDR3 was missing, or the read contained stop codons, out-of-frame junctions, or ambiguous translated residues. V3J clonotypes were defined as sequences sharing an identical inferred V gene, J gene, and CDR3 amino acid sequence. Percentage overlap between repertoires was computed as shared unique clonotypes divided by the size of the smaller repertoire. Repertoire richness was assessed with RTK rarefaction, the Chao1 estimator, and Recon v2.1 estimates of unobserved clonotypes. For all TCRbeta clonotypes obtained by the gDNA method from a few donors, generation probabilities were computed with OLGA. TCRdb obtained this table from immuneACCESS and retained in-frame rearrangements with V and J assigned. These tables miss some clones; where compared with another copy, unresolved V genes account for less than half of the shortfall, and the remainder is unexplained. The DNA gave D and trimming, while V, J and clone size come from that table. Counted in this sample were approximately 840,000 clones; roughly 96% of them appeared once. Together, the top ten hold under 0.3% of the sample.

Measured from the cysteine to the phenylalanine, the CDR3 is 17 residues long. Of all the DNA, just the CDR3 is kept, 51 bases in frame from base 1. CDR1 and CDR2 were assigned from the germline V gene (reference sequence) as MNHEY and SMNVEV. Compared with germline, V lacks 0 bases and J lacks 4 bases; bases without a gene match: 9. The TCR was taken from a man aged 30 to 45 in good health. The source material was naive CD8+ T cells sorted from blood. The sample's cell subset or site label, decoded: CD45RA+CCR7+. The chain joins TRBV27 to TRBJ1-2; a stretch of 9 junction bases matches TRBD1. The bases read TGTGCCAGCAGTTTATCGGATACCGGGACAGGGAGCTATGGCTACACCTTC. This sequence encodes CASSLSDTGTGSYGYTF.